These T cell receptor beta chains were read from a single sample in a study of blood T cell repertoires in COVID-19. The data were produced by immunoSEQ multiplex PCR, yet TCRdb's version contains in-frame clones alone and is incomplete. The sample has 130,000 to 150,000 clones; around nine tenths are singletons. Sequencing used peripheral blood. The receptors shown here come from a woman in her thirties or forties with acute or convalescent COVID-19. The CDR3 runs from the conserved cysteine through the conserved F or W. A D gene is named only where the DNA matches it firmly. Size is omitted from some rows. Given values are once, few, many or a class for expanded clones.

DNA	CDR3	J	size	D	V
TGTGCCAGCAGCTTGAGGGGGGGAGGGGTTGAAGATACGCAGTATTTT	CASSLRGGGVEDTQYF	TRBJ2-3	-	-	TRBV7-8
TGTGCCAGCAGGGCAAGAGGGGGTCCCGAGCAGTACTTC	CASRARGGPEQYF	TRBJ2-7	-	-	TRBV25-1
TGTGCCAGCCTATGGGGGACAGGGGCAACTAACTATGGCTACACCTTC	CASLWGTGATNYGYTF	TRBJ1-2	-	TRBD1	TRBV5-4
TGTGCCAGCTCACCACCTTCCAGGGGGAAAGACGAGCAGTACTTC	CASSPPSRGKDEQYF	TRBJ2-7	-	TRBD1	TRBV18
TGTGCCACTCTTCGGATGGGACTAGCGGGTAACAATGAGCAGTTCTTC	CATLRMGLAGNNEQFF	TRBJ2-1	-	TRBD2	TRBV27
TGTGCCAGCAGTTACGACAGGGTCCAGGGGGAGCAGTACTTC	CASSYDRVQGEQYF	TRBJ2-7	-	TRBD1	TRBV6-5
TGTGCCAGCAGCTTCAACAGGGCAACTAATGAAAAACTGTTTTTT	CASSFNRATNEKLFF	TRBJ1-4	-	-	TRBV7-2
TGTGCCAGCAGTTCCCCAGGGGTTGGCTACACCTTC	CASSSPGVGYTF	TRBJ1-2	once	-	TRBV27
TGTGCCAGCAGCTCCTATACAGGGGGAAATTATAATTCACCCCTCCACTTT	CASSSYTGGNYNSPLHF	TRBJ1-6	-	TRBD1	TRBV13
TGTGCAAGTCGCCCCGTCGCGTGGCCCAGCCCAACAGATGAGCAGTTCTTC	CASRPVAWPSPTDEQFF	TRBJ2-1	-	-	TRBV12-2
TGTGCCAGCAGCTCCGGGGGGGCCATAAGTTACGAGCAGTACTTC	CASSSGGAISYEQYF	TRBJ2-7	-	TRBD2	TRBV9
TGTGCCATCAGTCACGGACAGGACTACGAGCAGTACTTC	CAISHGQDYEQYF	TRBJ2-7	few	TRBD1	TRBV10-3
TGTGCCAGCAGTAGTCGAGGGGGCCGGGATGAAGCTTTCTTT	CASSSRGGRDEAFF	TRBJ1-1	-	TRBD1	TRBV6-2/TRBV6-3
TGTGCCAGCAGCTTAACCCCAGGCGGGAGGGGTTACAATGAGCAGTTCTTC	CASSLTPGGRGYNEQFF	TRBJ2-1	-	TRBD2	TRBV7-3
TGCGCGACTGGACTAGCGATCACAGATACGCAGTATTTT	CATGLAITDTQYF	TRBJ2-3	-	TRBD2	TRBV19
TGTGCCTGGAGTCGGACAGGATGGAACACTGAAGCTTTCTTT	CAWSRTGWNTEAFF	TRBJ1-1	-	TRBD1	TRBV30
TGTGCCAGCAGTGGGACAGTCCATGGCTACACCTTC	CASSGTVHGYTF	TRBJ1-2	-	TRBD1	TRBV28
TGTGCCAGTAGTATAGGGCAACATCCCAGCACAGATACGCAGTATTTT	CASSIGQHPSTDTQYF	TRBJ2-3	-	-	TRBV19
TGTGCCAGCAGTCCAACGGGCAATGAGCAGTTCTTC	CASSPTGNEQFF	TRBJ2-1	-	-	TRBV27
TGTGCCAGTAGCCTCGGGGGCCAAGAGACCCAGTACTTC	CASSLGGQETQYF	TRBJ2-5	once	-	TRBV19
TGTGCCAGCAGCTCGATGACAGGGGGCGCCTACGAGCAGTACTTC	CASSSMTGGAYEQYF	TRBJ2-7	-	TRBD1	TRBV11-2
TGTGCCAGCAGCTTAGGGACATTGGGAAACACCATATATTTT	CASSLGTLGNTIYF	TRBJ1-3	-	-	TRBV7-8
TGTGCCAGCAGCGTAGCACAGGGGGGAGGCTACACCTTC	CASSVAQGGGYTF	TRBJ1-2	-	TRBD1	TRBV9
TGTGCCACCTCATCCAGGGGACAAGAGACCCAGTACTTC	CATSSRGQETQYF	TRBJ2-5	once	-	TRBV15
TGCGCCAGCAGCTTGGACGGGGGGACCGAAGCTTTCTTT	CASSLDGGTEAFF	TRBJ1-1	-	-	TRBV5-1
TGTGCCAGCAGCTCCCGACTAGCATCTACGCAGTATTTT	CASSSRLASTQYF	TRBJ2-3	-	TRBD2	TRBV7-2
TGTGCCAGCAGTCCCGGGAAGTCAGTCGTTCCCAATCAGCCCCAGCATTTT	CASSPGKSVVPNQPQHF	TRBJ1-5	few	-	TRBV6-6
TGTGCCAGCAGCCAGGGACAGCTTTACCTCTCTGGGGCCAACGTCCTGACTTTC	CASSQGQLYLSGANVLTF	TRBJ2-6	-	TRBD1	TRBV3-1/TRBV3-2
TGTGCCAGCAGCCTGAGCGGGAGATCCTACGAGCAGTACTTC	CASSLSGRSYEQYF	TRBJ2-7	-	TRBD2	TRBV7-8
TGTGCCAGCAGTTACTCGATAAGACAGCCCAACTATGGCTACACCTTC	CASSYSIRQPNYGYTF	TRBJ1-2	-	-	TRBV6-2/TRBV6-3
TGTGCCATCAGTGAGAGAAGGGGAGGGAATTACAATGAGCAGTTCTTC	CAISERRGGNYNEQFF	TRBJ2-1	-	TRBD2	TRBV10-3
TGTGCCAGCAGCTCGACGGGACAGGGATACGAGCAGTACTTC	CASSSTGQGYEQYF	TRBJ2-7	-	TRBD1	TRBV7-2
TGTGCCAGCAGCCCTGGGACAAATTATGGCTACACCTTC	CASSPGTNYGYTF	TRBJ1-2	-	-	TRBV9
TGTGCCAGCAGCTTGGCCCTAGTGAATGAGCAGTTCTTC	CASSLALVNEQFF	TRBJ2-1	once	-	TRBV5-5
TGTGCCAGCAGCTCGCAGGGACAGTCCTACGAGCAGTACTTC	CASSSQGQSYEQYF	TRBJ2-7	-	TRBD1	TRBV7-2
TGCGCCAGCAGCGAGATTAGCGGGGGCCAAGAGACCCAGTACTTC	CASSEISGGQETQYF	TRBJ2-5	-	TRBD2	TRBV4-3
TGTGCCAGCAGCGTAGCAAAGGGACAAAACACTGAAGCTTTCTTT	CASSVAKGQNTEAFF	TRBJ1-1	-	-	TRBV9
TGTGCCTCGACGCCGGGGACGGGACTGATCCTCTCTGGAAACACCATATATTTT	CASTPGTGLILSGNTIYF	TRBJ1-3	once	-	TRBV30
TGTGCCAGCAGTCTCGGGACTTGGTCCTACGAGCAGTACTTC	CASSLGTWSYEQYF	TRBJ2-7	-	-	TRBV27
TGTGCCAGCAGTGAAGGTGCGGTCATGAACACTGAAGCTTTCTTT	CASSEGAVMNTEAFF	TRBJ1-1	-	-	TRBV6-1
TGTGCCATCAGTGGGACAGCTACGAACACTGAAGCTTTCTTT	CAISGTATNTEAFF	TRBJ1-1	-	-	TRBV10-3